Below, 23 T cell receptor beta chains from the same sample are listed, as sequenced in a study of vaccination effects on CD4 cells after COVID-19. Before sequencing, viral peptide pools were used by the ViraFEST assay to expand antigen-specific CD4+ T cells. Between days 10 and 11 of culture, CD4+ T cells were separated out. In the vaccine recipients, nucleocapsid antibodies were negative and there was no prior SARS-CoV-2 infection. TCRdb's copy holds only in-frame clones and misses some; the assay was immunoSEQ multiplex PCR. Among around 68,000 clones listed, over 70% were seen once. These receptors' targets are unknown. The specimen was CD4+ T cells from PBMCs cultured with SARS-CoV-2 spike peptides, collected before COVID-19 vaccination. Receptors originate from a human donor who received a COVID-19 vaccine.

The chain has TRBV14 and TRBJ1-1, with D unresolved. The germline gives CDR1 SGHDN, CDR2 FVKESK. V dropped 2 bases and J dropped 1 base, with 8 bases sitting between them. This CDR3 spans 14 amino acids. The CDR3 here is CASSQSRQNTEAFF. Written as DNA, the CDR3 is TGTGCCAGCAGCCAATCTCGCCAGAACACTGAAGCTTTCTTT.

V gene TRBV10-2 combines with J gene TRBJ1-1; D gene unclear. The germline V gene encodes CDR1 WSHSY and CDR2 SAAADI. Trimming took 2 bases from V and 2 from J, leaving 18 bases between them. The CDR3 is 17 amino acids. As DNA, the CDR3 is TGCGCCAGCAGTGAGAGCAGGTCCCGACAACTAAACACTGAAGCTTTCTTT. As protein: CASSESRSRQLNTEAFF.

The chain links TRBV10-1 to TRBJ2-5; perhaps TRBD1 as D (6 bases). With 6 bases removed from V and 3 bases from J, the gap between germline ends came to 17 bases. The CDR3 contains 15 residues. CDR1 WNHNN and CDR2 SYGVQD come from the germline V gene (reference sequence). The CDR3 DNA reads as TGCGCCAGCAGCAACAGGGCCACGGATAAAGAGACCCAGTACTTC. This encodes CASSNRATDKETQYF.

This chain connects TRBV29-1 to TRBJ1-4, with a weak D call TRBD1 (5 bases). Germline lookup yields CDR1 SQVTM and CDR2 ANQGSEA. V shed 5 bases and J shed 8 bases, with 12 bases lying between them. The CDR3 runs 12 residues. As DNA, the CDR3 is TGCAGCGTTTCAAGGGGACTGGAAAAACTGTTTTTT. It specifies CSVSRGLEKLFF.

This chain connects TRBV24-1 to TRBJ2-2; the D is unclear. There are 14 residues in the CDR3. Trimming cost V 3 bases and J 7 bases, with 11 bases left between them. CDR1 and CDR2 (germline): KGHDR, SFDVKD. This chain's CDR3 is CATSDRKPFGELFF. The CDR3 DNA reads as TGTGCCACCAGTGATCGTAAGCCTTTCGGGGAGCTGTTTTTT.

This rearrangement joins TRBV24-1 to TRBJ2-5; 8 bases are a match to TRBD1. The CDR3 loop spans 13 amino acids. Germline V gene sequence: CDR1 KGHDR, CDR2 SFDVKD. V was pared by 6 bases and J by 7 bases, with 6 bases of the junction left unmatched. CDR3 loop: CATSTGGSGTQYF. The CDR3 region has the DNA TGTGCCACCAGTACAGGGGGATCGGGGACCCAGTACTTC.

The genes are TRBV5-1 and TRBJ1-4; D perhaps matches TRBD1 (5 bases). The germline gives CDR1 SGHRS, CDR2 YFSETQ. CDR3 length: 15 amino acids. The V end was cut by 4 bases, the J end by 4 bases, with 14 bases between. CDR3 amino acids: CASSPTGGFNEKLFF. In DNA form, the CDR3 reads TGCGCCAGCAGCCCCACAGGAGGCTTTAATGAAAAACTGTTTTTT.

This clone has more than one count but fewer than ten. V gene TRBV7-3 combines with J gene TRBJ1-1; D not resolved. Trimming cost V 0 bases and J 1 base, with 3 bases left between them. Looked up from germline, CDR1 is SGHTA and CDR2 is FQGTGA. The CDR3 totals 13 residues. CDR3 DNA: TGTGCCAGCAGCTTAACGTCGAACACTGAAGCTTTCTTT. It yields the protein CASSLTSNTEAFF.

The J gene is TRBJ2-3, the V gene TRBV7-8; TRBD2 might be the D (7 bases). Germline lookup yields CDR1 SGHVS and CDR2 FQNEAQ. The CDR3 runs 15 residues. V was pared by 2 bases and J by 1 base, with 10 bases between. CDR3 in amino acids: CASSLTGGRTDTQYF. The DNA of the CDR3 is TGTGCCAGCAGCTTAACGGGGGGCCGCACAGATACGCAGTATTTT.

The chain is built from TRBV5-1 and TRBJ2-2; perhaps D is TRBD1 or TRBD2 (5 bases each). Germline-derived CDR1 and CDR2 are SGHRS and YFSETQ. The ends were cut back, 4 bases at V and 7 bases at J, with 32 bases in the middle. CDR3 length: 20 residues. The chain's CDR3 is CASSPLAAGFGSGPVGELFF. CDR3 DNA sequence: TGCGCCAGCAGCCCACTTGCCGCTGGATTTGGGTCGGGGCCTGTCGGGGAGCTGTTTTTT. The full variable domain, rest sourced from reference TRBV5-1 and TRBJ2-2, is KAGVTQTPRYLIKTRGQQVTLSCSPISGHRSVSWYQQTPGQGLQFLFEYFSETQRNKGNFPGRFSGRQFSNSRSEMNVSTLELGDSALYLCASSPLAAGFGSGPVGELFFGEGSRLTVL.

This sequence joins TRBV19 and TRBJ1-5; 7 positions agree with TRBD1. From germline, CDR1 is LNHDA and CDR2 SQIVND (reference sequence). This CDR3 is 15 amino acids long. V was pared by 5 bases and J by 2 bases, with 6 bases of the junction left unmatched. The CDR3 region has the DNA TGTGCCAGTAGTCTTCGACAGGGAGGCAATCAGCCCCAGCATTTT. Amino acids: CASSLRQGGNQPQHF.

This sequence joins TRBV10-3 and TRBJ2-7, with TRBD2 as a possible D gene (6 bases). The germline V gene encodes CDR1 ENHRY and CDR2 SYGVKD. V was trimmed by 7 bases and J by 2 bases, leaving 18 bases between them. The CDR3 is 15 amino acids. The CDR3 protein is CAIIGSAGPTYEQYV. The CDR3 region has the DNA TGTGCCATCATCGGTTCTGCGGGGCCCACCTACGAGCAGTACGTC.

V and J are TRBV5-1 and TRBJ2-3; 12 nucleotides align to TRBD2. The CDR3 extends over 17 amino acids. The junction had 6 bases not matched to a gene; V was cut back by 1 base and J by 3 bases. CDR1 and CDR2 (germline): SGHRS, YFSETQ. The CDR3 sequence: CASSLSASGGVTDTQYF. The CDR3 nucleotides are TGCGCCAGCAGCTTGTCGGCTAGCGGGGGGGTAACAGATACGCAGTATTTT.

The chain joins TRBV27 to TRBJ1-5, with TRBD1 matching 7 bases. The CDR3 totals 14 residues. Per germline, CDR1 MNHEY and CDR2 SMNVEV (reference sequence). The J segment lost 6 bases and the V segment lost 3 bases, leaving 5 bases of the junction unmatched. The CDR3 DNA reads TGTGCCAGCAGTTTCGACAGGGTTGGTCAGCCCCAGCATTTT. It is translated as CASSFDRVGQPQHF.

The chain employs TRBV12-2 and TRBJ2-7. TRBV12-2 is listed as a pseudogene. CDR3 size: 10 residues. The CDR3 DNA sequence: TGTGCAAGTCGCGCCTACGAGCAGTACGTC. Amino acids: CASRAYEQYV.

The chain carries TRBV15 and TRBJ1-2, with D uncertain. The CDR3 has 15 residues. V was trimmed by 2 bases and J by 6 bases, leaving 16 bases between them. Germline V gene data show CDR1 as LNHNV and CDR2 as YYDKDF (reference sequence). The CDR3 reads CATSRLLRAGDGYTF. In DNA, the CDR3 is TGTGCCACCAGCAGACTTCTTAGGGCGGGTGATGGCTACACCTTC.

The chain is built from TRBV12-3 or TRBV12-4 and TRBJ1-2, with D tentatively TRBD1 (6 bases). The CDR3 sequence is 13 residues long. Trimming cost V 3 bases and J 11 bases, with 16 bases left between them. The CDR3 DNA sequence: TGTGCCAGCAGTTTTAATTTTCGTCAGGGGTACACCTTC. Amino acid sequence: CASSFNFRQGYTF.

V usage is TRBV10-2 and J usage is TRBJ1-5; 7 bases agree with TRBD1. This CDR3 contains 16 residues. The V gene's germline CDR1 is WSHSY and CDR2 SAAADI. V shed 6 bases and J 2 bases; nucleotides not matched to a gene: 10. The CDR3 DNA reads as TGCGCCAGCAGCCCCACAGGGGCAAGAGGCAATCAGCCCCAGCATTTT. This translates into CASSPTGARGNQPQHF.

As regards this clone: One end of the junction is discordant with germline, which a read error may explain. This sequence joins TRBV7-2 and TRBJ1-5; no clear D gene. The CDR3 has 13 residues. CDR1 and CDR2 (germline): SGHTA, FQGNSA. CDR3 bases: TGTGCCAGCAGTTTAGGACGAGGCCAGCCCCAGCATTTT. This sequence encodes CASSLGRGQPQHF.

The table lists this clone with a count of one. The chain combines TRBV18 with TRBJ1-1, with D possibly TRBD1 on 5 matching bases. V lost 2 bases to trimming and J lost 5 bases, with 15 bases between them. CDR1 and CDR2 (germline): KGHSH, LQKENI. The CDR3 is 15 amino acids. CDR3 in amino acids: CASSPGLQGGTEAFF. CDR3 in DNA: TGTGCCAGCTCACCAGGTTTGCAGGGAGGAACTGAAGCTTTCTTT.

This chain uses TRBV2 with TRBJ1-6; D is unclear. Trimming took 4 bases from V and 6 from J, leaving 13 bases between them. Germline values: CDR1 SNHLY, CDR2 FYNNEI. This CDR3 contains 15 residues. The CDR3 loop is CASSGEGRGNSPLHF. CDR3 DNA: TGTGCCAGCAGTGGGGAAGGACGGGGTAATTCACCCCTCCACTTT. Combining the CDR3 with reference TRBV2 and TRBJ1-6 gives the whole variable domain EPEVTQTPSHQVTQMGQEVILRCVPISNHLYFYWYRQILGQKVEFLVSFYNNEISEKSEIFDDQFSVERPDGSNFTLKIRSTKLEDSAMYFCASSGEGRGNSPLHFGNGTRLTVT.

The chain combines TRBV6-2 or TRBV6-3 with TRBJ1-1; 8 bases map to TRBD1. Germline assignment: CDR1 MNHEY and CDR2 SVGEGT. The V gene end was trimmed by 3 bases and the J gene end by 1 base; junction bases not matched to a gene: 7. CDR3 length: 16 amino acids. The CDR3 here is CASSYNPGGGNTEAFF. In DNA form, the CDR3 reads TGTGCCAGCAGTTATAATCCAGGGGGCGGGAACACTGAAGCTTTCTTT.

This clone is labeled as large (0.1 to 1%). The rearrangement links TRBV7-8 to TRBJ1-1; D perhaps matches TRBD1 (5 bases). Looked up from germline, CDR1 is SGHVS and CDR2 is FQNEAQ. The CDR3 extends over 15 amino acids. Trimming took off 10 bases at V and 1 base at J, with 19 bases between the two ends. CDR3 sequence: CATKSQQDPNTEAFF. CDR3 coding DNA: TGTGCCACAAAATCACAACAGGACCCGAACACTGAAGCTTTCTTT. The full variable domain, rest sourced from reference TRBV7-8 and TRBJ1-1, is GAGVSQSPRYKVAKRGQDVALRCDPISGHVSLFWYQQALGQGPEFLTYFQNEAQLDKSGLPSDRFFAERPEGSVSTLKIQRTQQEDSAVYLCATKSQQDPNTEAFFGQGTRLTVV.